Included here is one T cell receptor beta chain sequence, with context. The data are from a study of cytotoxic CD8 clonotypes in ibrutinib-treated CLL. TCRdb's table, derived via immunoSEQ multiplex PCR, lists solely in-frame clones and lacks some. The table records 150,000 or so clones, about 84% of them present only once. This CDR3 contains 15 residues. V was clipped by 0 bases and J by 2 bases, with 11 bases between them. Germline-derived CDR1 and CDR2 are GTSNPN and SVGIG (reference sequence). The chain couples TRBV30 to TRBJ1-3; D remains unclear. The sequencing here drew on PBMCs, taken after 36 months of ibrutinib treatment. This TCR was sampled from a human donor with chronic lymphocytic leukemia. The CDR3 protein is CAWSVHGSAGNTIYF. Written as DNA, the CDR3 is TGTGCCTGGAGTGTACATGGTAGCGCTGGAAACACCATATATTTT.